One and the same sample provided the 9 T cell receptor beta chains below, sequenced in a study of T cell repertoires in cytomegalovirus infection. TCRdb recomputed calls from the reads with MiXCR, one row per CDR3 protein. The profile shows 900,000 to 950,000 distinct CDR3 sequences, approximately 33% of them singletons. Antigens for these TCRs are unknown. The sample in question was cultured CD8+ T cells from PBMCs, obtained from culture after CMV antigen stimulation. The source is a human donor in good health (CMV status not recorded). Some clones in this sample may be carry-over from other donors' samples.

This clonotype came up a few times. At one end the junction does not follow the germline gene, possibly because of a read error. This chain joins TRBV19 and TRBJ1-5; 8 bases fit TRBD1. The CDR3 extends over 11 amino acids. The germline CDR1 and CDR2 sequences are LNHDA and SQIVND (reference sequence). DNA of the CDR3: TGCGTAACAGGGGGACCCGGGCCCCAGCATTTT. Its translation is CVTGGPGPQHF.

The V and J genes are TRBV5-6 and TRBJ1-1; possibly TRBD1 for D (5 bases). V gave up 0 bases and J gave up 4 bases, with 13 bases separating them. Germline CDR1 and CDR2: SGHDT and YYEEEE. The CDR3 has 15 amino acids. The CDR3: CASSLEKGDATEAFF. The DNA of the CDR3 is TGTGCCAGCAGCTTGGAGAAAGGGGACGCCACTGAAGCTTTCTTT. Full variable domain (outside the CDR3, taken from reference TRBV5-6 and TRBJ1-1): DAGVTQSPTHLIKTRGQQVTLRCSPKSGHDTVSWYQQALGQGPQFIFQYYEEEERQRGNFPDRFSGHQFPNYSSELNVNALLLGDSALYLCASSLEKGDATEAFFGQGTRLTVV.

This clonotype was found a few times. This chain's CDR3 is CASSVDGKPHVGGYTF. The CDR3 bases are TGTGCCAGCAGCGTAGACGGGAAACCCCATGTGGGTGGCTACACCTTC. The chain joins TRBV9 to TRBJ1-2; D remains unclear. The CDR3 is 16 amino acids. Germline V gene sequence: CDR1 SGDLS, CDR2 YYNGEE. Trimming stripped 0 bases from V and 7 bases from J, with 19 bases between. Using reference TRBV9 and TRBJ1-2 for the parts outside the CDR3, the full variable domain is DSGVTQTPKHLITATGQRVTLRCSPRSGDLSVYWYQQSLDQGLQFLIQYYNGEERAKGNILERFSAQQFPDLHSELNLSSLELGDSALYFCASSVDGKPHVGGYTFGSGTRLTVV.

This clonotype was counted at least ten times. This chain connects TRBV12-3 or TRBV12-4 to TRBJ1-2; D may be TRBD1 (5 bases). The CDR3 loop spans 16 amino acids. Between the trimmed V and J ends, which lost 7 bases and 0 bases, there was a span of 18 bases. In nucleotides, the CDR3 is TGTGCCAGCACCTCCGAGGGGATACCCGCTAACTATGGCTACACCTTC. Protein: CASTSEGIPANYGYTF.

Remarks on this clonotype: A read error may account for a junction end that differs from germline. CDR3 DNA: TGTGCCAGCAGCTGGACAGGGTCGGAGACCCATTACTTC. Protein sequence: CASSWTGSETHYF. The chain combines TRBV11-3 with TRBJ2-5; 8 positions match TRBD1. The germline V gene has CDR1 SGHNT and CDR2 YENEEA. The CDR3 sequence is 13 residues long.

This clonotype appeared a few times. J is TRBJ2-3 and V is TRBV12-3 or TRBV12-4; D is ambiguous. The V gene lost 3 bases and the J gene lost 1 base, with 11 bases spanning the gap. The CDR3 has 15 residues. This CDR3 is CASSFRLDGTDTQYF. In nucleotides, the CDR3 is TGTGCCAGCAGTTTTAGGTTAGACGGCACAGATACGCAGTATTTT.

This clonotype showed up just a few times. The chain employs TRBV11-1 and TRBJ1-1; D is possibly TRBD1 (5 bases). There are 15 residues in the CDR3. The germline V gene has CDR1 SGHAT and CDR2 FQDESV (reference sequence). V was trimmed by 0 bases and J by 2 bases, leaving 10 bases between them. This chain's CDR3 is CASSLARGINTEAFF. Written as DNA, the CDR3 is TGTGCCAGCAGCTTAGCGCGGGGGATCAACACTGAAGCTTTCTTT. The variable domain in full, completed from reference TRBV11-1 and TRBJ1-1, reads EAEVAQSPRYKITEKSQAVAFWCDPISGHATLYWYRQILGQGPELLVQFQDESVVDDSQLPKDRFSAERLKGVDSTLKIQPAELGDSAMYLCASSLARGINTEAFFGQGTRLTVV.

Only a few counts were recorded for this clonotype. The CDR3 protein is CASSLISSGTYEQYV. In nucleotides, the CDR3 is TGTGCCAGCAGCTTGATCTCTAGCGGAACCTACGAGCAGTACGTC. The chain recombines TRBV5-4 with TRBJ2-7; 7 nucleotides match TRBD2. The germline V gene encodes CDR1 SGHNT and CDR2 YYREEE (reference sequence). V trimming: 1 base; J trimming: 2 bases; junction bases outside the gene matches: 6. The CDR3 is made up of 15 amino acids.

The chain has TRBV10-3 and TRBJ1-2; D remains unclear. V was clipped by 9 bases and J by 1 base, with 12 bases between them. This CDR3 has 13 residues. Germline CDR1 and CDR2: ENHRY and SYGVKD. CDR3 bases: TGTGCCATTTTATCAGTGATTAACTATGGCTACACCTTC. Translation: CAILSVINYGYTF.